This TCR beta chain emerged from a study of T cell clonotyping in hematopoietic cell transplantation. As to time point: recipient sample about 28 days before transplant, after cytoreduction. This clone was counted between two and nine times. Libraries were prepared by immunoSEQ multiplex PCR; TCRdb keeps only in-frame clonotypes and omits some of them. The sample shows about 5,400 clones, about 85% of them seen only once. In germline, CDR1 is SGDLS, CDR2 YYNGEE. CDR3 length: 15 residues. The V gene lost 0 bases and the J gene lost 0 bases, with 7 bases spanning the gap. The sequence came from a man aged 55 to 70 with acute myeloid leukemia. Some clones in this sample may be carry-over from other donors' samples. Here the sequenced sample was peripheral blood mononuclear cells, taken before stem cell transplant. This rearrangement joins TRBV9 to TRBJ1-3; D not certain. The CDR3: CASSVGGPSGNTIYF. CDR3 bases: TGTGCCAGCAGCGTAGGGGGTCCCTCTGGAAACACCATATATTTT.